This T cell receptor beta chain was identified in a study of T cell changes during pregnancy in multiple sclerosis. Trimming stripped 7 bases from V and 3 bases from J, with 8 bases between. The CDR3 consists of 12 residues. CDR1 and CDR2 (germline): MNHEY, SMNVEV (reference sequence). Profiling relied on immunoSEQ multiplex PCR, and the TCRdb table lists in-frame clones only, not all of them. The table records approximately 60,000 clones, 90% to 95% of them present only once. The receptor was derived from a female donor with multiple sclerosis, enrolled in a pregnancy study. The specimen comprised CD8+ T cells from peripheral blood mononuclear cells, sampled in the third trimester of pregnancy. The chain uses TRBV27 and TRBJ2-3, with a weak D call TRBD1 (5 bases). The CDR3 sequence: CASKAGTDTQYF. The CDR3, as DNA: TGTGCCAGCAAGGCAGGGACAGATACGCAGTATTTT.